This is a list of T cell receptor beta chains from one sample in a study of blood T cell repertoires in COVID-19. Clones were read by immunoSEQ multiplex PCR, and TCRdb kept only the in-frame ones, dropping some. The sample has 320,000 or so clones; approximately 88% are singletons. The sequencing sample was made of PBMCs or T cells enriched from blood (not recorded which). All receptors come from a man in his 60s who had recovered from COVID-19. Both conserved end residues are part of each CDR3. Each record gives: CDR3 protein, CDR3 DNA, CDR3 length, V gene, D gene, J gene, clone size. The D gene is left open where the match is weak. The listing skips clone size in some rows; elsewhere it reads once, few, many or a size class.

CASSSRWTGGFYGYTF TGTGCCAGCAGCTCCAGATGGACAGGGGGGTTCTATGGCTACACCTTC 16 TRBV11-2 TRBD1 TRBJ1-2 NA
CAWESGTSRGQPQHF TGTGCCTGGGAGTCCGGGACTTCAAGGGGTCAGCCCCAGCATTTT 15 TRBV30 NA TRBJ1-5 NA
CASSFEDRGWYGYTF TGTGCCAGCAGTTTTGAAGACAGGGGCTGGTATGGCTACACCTTC 15 TRBV28 TRBD1 TRBJ1-2 NA
CASSGQGDNEQFF TGCGCCAGCAGCGGGCAGGGGGATAATGAGCAGTTCTTC 13 TRBV5-1 TRBD1 TRBJ2-1 NA
CASSQLRGVTEAFF TGTGCCAGCAGCCAACTCAGGGGAGTCACTGAAGCTTTCTTT 14 TRBV3-1/TRBV3-2 NA TRBJ1-1 NA
CASSAPGQGAVQPQHF TGTGCCAGTAGTGCCCCGGGACAGGGGGCAGTTCAGCCCCAGCATTTT 16 TRBV19 TRBD1 TRBJ1-5 NA
CASSPQELNTEAFF TGTGCCAGCAGCCCACAAGAACTAAACACTGAAGCTTTCTTT 14 TRBV7-2 NA TRBJ1-1 NA
CAISSGSSYNEQFF TGTGCCATCAGTAGCGGGAGTTCCTACAATGAGCAGTTCTTC 14 TRBV10-3 TRBD2 TRBJ2-1 NA
CASSSGTGQGFVDTQYF TGCGCCAGCAGCTCGGGGACCGGACAGGGATTTGTGGATACGCAGTATTTT 17 TRBV5-1 TRBD1 TRBJ2-3 NA
CASSTREGQGSRTYEQYF TGTGCCAGCAGCACGCGGGAGGGGCAGGGTTCCCGCACCTACGAGCAGTACTTC 18 TRBV11-3 TRBD2 TRBJ2-7 once
CASSVPRDSYNEQFF TGTGCCAGCAGTGTCCCTAGAGACTCCTACAATGAGCAGTTCTTC 15 TRBV28 NA TRBJ2-1 NA
CASSHWTLNTEAFF TGTGCCAGCAGCCACTGGACTTTGAACACTGAAGCTTTCTTT 14 TRBV3-1/TRBV3-2 NA TRBJ1-1 NA
CASSSGHLDTDTQYF TGTGCCAGCAGCAGCGGGCACCTCGACACAGATACGCAGTATTTT 15 TRBV7-3 NA TRBJ2-3 NA
CASSLGGSGTTYEQYF TGTGCCAGCAGCTTGGGTGGCAGCGGGACAACCTACGAGCAGTACTTC 16 TRBV5-5 NA TRBJ2-7 NA
CATTQTGGDNQPQHF TGTGCCACTACCCAGACGGGGGGAGATAATCAGCCCCAGCATTTT 15 TRBV28 NA TRBJ1-5 NA
CASSVTSGSFGANVLTF TGTGCCAGCAGCGTCACTAGCGGGAGCTTTGGGGCCAACGTCCTGACTTTC 17 TRBV9 TRBD2 TRBJ2-6 NA
CATSHTGTGGYNEQFF TGTGCCACCAGTCATACCGGGACAGGGGGGTACAATGAGCAGTTCTTC 16 TRBV24-1 TRBD1 TRBJ2-1 NA
CASSAGREGYGLNEQFF TGTGCCAGTAGTGCAGGGCGGGAGGGGTACGGGTTGAATGAGCAGTTCTTC 17 TRBV19 TRBD2 TRBJ2-1 NA
CASSPVYSSDNEKLFF TGTGCCAGCAGTCCCGTATATTCGTCAGATAATGAAAAACTGTTTTTT 16 TRBV6-6 NA TRBJ1-4 NA
CSVEELANRDEQFF TGCAGCGTTGAAGAACTAGCGAACCGCGATGAGCAGTTCTTC 14 TRBV29-1 TRBD2 TRBJ2-1 NA
CASTPSRGSGDSYNEQFF TGTGCCAGTACCCCCTCGAGAGGGAGCGGGGATTCTTACAATGAGCAGTTCTTC 18 TRBV19 TRBD2 TRBJ2-1 NA
CASSLPGTANTGELFF TGTGCCAGCAGTTTACCCGGGACTGCGAACACCGGGGAGCTGTTTTTT 16 TRBV28 NA TRBJ2-2 NA
CASSTDTAGAILTGELFF TGTGCCAGTAGTACCGACACAGCGGGAGCAATACTAACCGGGGAGCTGTTTTTT 18 TRBV19 TRBD2 TRBJ2-2 NA
CASDLAGVSGELFF TGTGCCAGCGACCTAGCGGGAGTCTCCGGGGAGCTGTTTTTT 14 TRBV7-2 TRBD2 TRBJ2-2 NA
CAYNRDRGETQYF TGTGCCTACAACCGGGACAGGGGTGAGACCCAGTACTTC 13 TRBV30 TRBD1 TRBJ2-5 NA
CASLLAGVGQETQYF TGTGCCAGCCTGCTAGCGGGAGTGGGGCAAGAGACCCAGTACTTC 15 TRBV28 TRBD2 TRBJ2-5 once
CASREQGKDTEAFF TGCGCCAGCAGGGAACAGGGCAAGGACACTGAAGCTTTCTTT 14 TRBV5-1 NA TRBJ1-1 NA
CASSPEGDREGYYEQYF TGTGCCAGCTCACCAGAGGGGGACAGGGAGGGTTACTACGAGCAGTACTTC 17 TRBV18 TRBD1 TRBJ2-7 NA
CASSRDLSYNEQFF TGCGCCAGCAGCCGGGATCTCTCCTACAATGAGCAGTTCTTC 14 TRBV5-1 NA TRBJ2-1 NA
CASSDDRGEFTGELFF TGTGCCAGCAGCGATGACAGGGGGGAGTTCACCGGGGAGCTGTTTTTT 16 TRBV9 TRBD1 TRBJ2-2 NA
CASSLGGAWPSTDTQYF TGTGCCAGCAGCTTAGGCGGAGCGTGGCCTAGCACAGATACGCAGTATTTT 17 TRBV5-8 NA TRBJ2-3 NA
CASSQGTGGYTF TGTGCCAGCAGCCAAGGGACAGGGGGCTACACCTTC 12 TRBV3-1/TRBV3-2 TRBD1 TRBJ1-2 NA
CASSFGAPGNTGELFF TGTGCCAGCAGCTTTGGCGCCCCGGGGAACACCGGGGAGCTGTTTTTT 16 TRBV7-2 NA TRBJ2-2 few